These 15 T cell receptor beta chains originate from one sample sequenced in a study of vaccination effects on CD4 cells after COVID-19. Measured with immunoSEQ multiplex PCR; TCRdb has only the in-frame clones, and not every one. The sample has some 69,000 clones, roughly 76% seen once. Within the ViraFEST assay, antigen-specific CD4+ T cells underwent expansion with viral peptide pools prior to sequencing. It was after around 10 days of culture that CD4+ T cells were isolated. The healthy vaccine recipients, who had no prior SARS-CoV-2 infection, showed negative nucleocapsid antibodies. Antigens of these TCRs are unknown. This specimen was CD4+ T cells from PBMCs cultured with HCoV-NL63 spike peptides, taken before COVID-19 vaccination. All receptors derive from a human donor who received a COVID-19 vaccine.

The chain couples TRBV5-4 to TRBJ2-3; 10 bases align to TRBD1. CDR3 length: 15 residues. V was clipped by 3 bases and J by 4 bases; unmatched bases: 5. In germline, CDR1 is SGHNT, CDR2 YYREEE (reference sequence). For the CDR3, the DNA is TGTGCCAGCAGCTCCCGGGACAGGGGTGCAGATACGCAGTATTTT. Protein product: CASSSRDRGADTQYF.

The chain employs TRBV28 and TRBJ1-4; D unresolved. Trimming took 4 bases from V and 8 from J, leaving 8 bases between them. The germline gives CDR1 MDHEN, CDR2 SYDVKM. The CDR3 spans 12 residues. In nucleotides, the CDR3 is TGTGCCAGCAGTTGGGCATACGAAAAACTGTTTTTT. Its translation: CASSWAYEKLFF.

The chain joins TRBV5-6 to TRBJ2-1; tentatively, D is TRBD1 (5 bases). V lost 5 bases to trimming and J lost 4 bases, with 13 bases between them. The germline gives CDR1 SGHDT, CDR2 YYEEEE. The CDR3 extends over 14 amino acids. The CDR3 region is CASRPTELYNEQFF. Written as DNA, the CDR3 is TGTGCCAGCAGGCCGACAGAGCTTTACAATGAGCAGTTCTTC. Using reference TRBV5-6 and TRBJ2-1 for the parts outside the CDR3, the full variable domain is DAGVTQSPTHLIKTRGQQVTLRCSPKSGHDTVSWYQQALGQGPQFIFQYYEEEERQRGNFPDRFSGHQFPNYSSELNVNALLLGDSALYLCASRPTELYNEQFFGPGTRLTVL.

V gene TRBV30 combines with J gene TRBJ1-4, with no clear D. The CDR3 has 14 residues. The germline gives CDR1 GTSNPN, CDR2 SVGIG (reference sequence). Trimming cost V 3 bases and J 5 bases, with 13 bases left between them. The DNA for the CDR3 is TGTGCCTGGAGGGGTTTGGGGTGGAATGAAAAACTGTTTTTT. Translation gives CAWRGLGWNEKLFF.

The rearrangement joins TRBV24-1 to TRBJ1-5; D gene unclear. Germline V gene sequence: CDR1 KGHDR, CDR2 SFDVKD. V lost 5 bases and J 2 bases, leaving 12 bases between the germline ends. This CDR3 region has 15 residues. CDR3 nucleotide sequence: TGTGCCACCAGTGGAGGTGATAGCGGCAATCAGCCCCAGCATTTT. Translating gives CATSGGDSGNQPQHF.

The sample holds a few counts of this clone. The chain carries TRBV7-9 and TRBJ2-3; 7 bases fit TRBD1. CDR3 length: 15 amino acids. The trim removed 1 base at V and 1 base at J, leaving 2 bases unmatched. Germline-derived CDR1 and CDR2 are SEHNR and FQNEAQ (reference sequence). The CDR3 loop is CASSLGQGGTDTQYF. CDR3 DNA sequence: TGTGCCAGCAGCTTAGGACAGGGCGGCACAGATACGCAGTATTTT.

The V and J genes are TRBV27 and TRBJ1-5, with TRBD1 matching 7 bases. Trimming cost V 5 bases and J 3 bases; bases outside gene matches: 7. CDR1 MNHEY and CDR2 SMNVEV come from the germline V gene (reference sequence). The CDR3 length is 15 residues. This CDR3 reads CASSPTDRINQPQHF. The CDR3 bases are TGTGCCAGCAGTCCCACGGACAGGATCAATCAGCCCCAGCATTTT.

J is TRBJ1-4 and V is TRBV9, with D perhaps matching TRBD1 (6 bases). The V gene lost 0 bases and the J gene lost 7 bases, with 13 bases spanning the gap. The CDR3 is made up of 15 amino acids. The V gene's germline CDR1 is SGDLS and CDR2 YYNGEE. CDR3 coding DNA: TGTGCCAGCAGCGTAGAGAAGGCAGGGGCTGAAAAACTGTTTTTT. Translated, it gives CASSVEKAGAEKLFF.

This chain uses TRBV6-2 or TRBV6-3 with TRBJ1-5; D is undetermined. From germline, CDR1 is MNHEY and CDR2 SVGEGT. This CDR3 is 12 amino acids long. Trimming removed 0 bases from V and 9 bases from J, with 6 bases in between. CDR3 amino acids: CASSYSRGPQHF. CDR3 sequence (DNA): TGTGCCAGCAGTTACTCTCGGGGGCCCCAGCATTTT.

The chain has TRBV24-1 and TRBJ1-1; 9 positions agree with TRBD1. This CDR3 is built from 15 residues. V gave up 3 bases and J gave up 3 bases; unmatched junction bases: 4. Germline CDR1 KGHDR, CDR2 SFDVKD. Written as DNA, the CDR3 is TGTGCCACCAGTGATGCTAGACAGGGGGACACTGAAGCTTTCTTT. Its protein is CATSDARQGDTEAFF.

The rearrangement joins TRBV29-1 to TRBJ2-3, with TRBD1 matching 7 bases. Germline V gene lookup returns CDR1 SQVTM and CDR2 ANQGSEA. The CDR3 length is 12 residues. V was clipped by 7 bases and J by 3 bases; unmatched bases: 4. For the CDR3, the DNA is TGCAGCGCCGACAGGGAGACAGATACGCAGTATTTT. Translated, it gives CSADRETDTQYF.

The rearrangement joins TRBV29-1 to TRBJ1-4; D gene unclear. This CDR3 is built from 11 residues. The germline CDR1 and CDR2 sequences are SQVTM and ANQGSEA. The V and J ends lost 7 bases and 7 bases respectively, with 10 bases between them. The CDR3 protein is CSGTTGEKLFF. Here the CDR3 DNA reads TGCAGCGGTACGACGGGTGAAAAACTGTTTTTT.

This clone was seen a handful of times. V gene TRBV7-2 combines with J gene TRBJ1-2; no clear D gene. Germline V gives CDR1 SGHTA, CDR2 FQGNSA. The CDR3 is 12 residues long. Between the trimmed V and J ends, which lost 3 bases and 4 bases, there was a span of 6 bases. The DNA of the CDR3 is TGTGCCAGCAGCTTGTCTTTCTATGGCTACACCTTC. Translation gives CASSLSFYGYTF.

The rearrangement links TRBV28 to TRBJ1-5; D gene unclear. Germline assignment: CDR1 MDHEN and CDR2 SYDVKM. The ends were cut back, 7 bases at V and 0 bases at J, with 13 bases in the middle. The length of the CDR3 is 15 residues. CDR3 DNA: TGTGCCAGCATCCTTGGGCCTTATAGCAATCAGCCCCAGCATTTT. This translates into CASILGPYSNQPQHF.

The CDR3 here is CASSEGGTDTQYF. The CDR3 DNA reads TGTGCCAGCAGTGAAGGTGGCACAGATACGCAGTATTTT. The chain combines TRBV2 with TRBJ2-3; D not certain. The CDR3 runs 13 residues. Germline CDR1 is SNHLY and CDR2 is FYNNEI. V dropped 1 base and J dropped 1 base, with 3 bases sitting between them.